Each of the 29 T cell receptor beta chains below was sequenced from the same sample in a study of blood T cell repertoires in COVID-19. Method: immunoSEQ multiplex PCR; TCRdb's copy keeps in-frame clones and lacks some. The sample includes 50,000 to 70,000 clones, around 66% of them seen just once. Source material: PBMCs or T cells enriched from blood (not recorded which). All receptors come from a woman aged 55-70 years who had been exposed to COVID-19.

This clone was recorded at least ten times. The rearrangement links TRBV7-2 to TRBJ2-3; 8 nucleotides align to TRBD2. This CDR3 is built from 17 residues. The trim removed 4 bases at V and 6 bases at J, leaving 15 bases unmatched. Per germline, CDR1 SGHTA and CDR2 FQGNSA. CDR3 coding DNA: TGTGCCAGCAGCTCCACCCCGCTGGGACTAGGGAGGGATACGCAGTATTTT. Encoded protein: CASSSTPLGLGRDTQYF.

This clone showed up just a few times. CDR3 DNA: TGTGCCATTAGACAGGAGTACAATGAGCAGTTCTTC. Its protein product is CAIRQEYNEQFF. The rearrangement uses TRBV6-5 and TRBJ2-1; possibly TRBD1 for D (6 bases). The V and J ends lost 10 bases and 4 bases respectively, with 11 bases between them. Germline CDR1 MNHEY, CDR2 SVGAGI. This CDR3 is 12 amino acids long.

The chain couples TRBV4-1 to TRBJ2-5; 7 bases are a match to TRBD2. The CDR3 has 16 residues. V gave up 1 base and J gave up 4 bases; unmatched junction bases: 9. Germline V gene data show CDR1 as MGHRA and CDR2 as YSYEKL. CDR3 sequence (DNA): TGCGCCAGCAGCCAAGGAAGGGGAGGGGATGGAGAGACCCAGTACTTC. This codes for CASSQGRGGDGETQYF.

This clone was counted a single time. V gene TRBV6-1 combines with J gene TRBJ1-6, with a possible D match to TRBD1 (5 bases). Germline V gene data show CDR1 as MNHNS and CDR2 as SASEGT. The CDR3 is made up of 12 amino acids. Trimming shortened V by 2 bases and J by 14 bases, and 10 bases separated the two germline ends. CDR3 residues: CASSEHGGSLHF. The CDR3 DNA sequence: TGTGCCAGCAGTGAACACGGGGGGTCCCTCCACTTT.

J is TRBJ2-2 and V is TRBV28; TRBD2 agrees at 8 bases. The CDR3 runs 14 residues. CDR1 is MDHEN, CDR2 SYDVKM, per germline. V lost 8 bases, J lost 4 bases, and 6 bases stayed unmatched. CDR3 DNA: TGTGCCAGCCTTTTCAGCGGGAGCACCGGGGAGCTGTTTTTT. Translation gives CASLFSGSTGELFF.

The rearrangement links TRBV2 to TRBJ1-1; D gene ambiguous. CDR1 SNHLY and CDR2 FYNNEI come from the germline V gene. The germline V and J ends were trimmed by 4 bases and 0 bases, with 6 bases remaining between them. This CDR3 spans 13 amino acids. The DNA for the CDR3 is TGTGCCAGCAGTGTAACTATGAACACTGAAGCTTTCTTT. Protein product: CASSVTMNTEAFF.

This clone was seen a handful of times. The chain recombines TRBV28 with TRBJ1-6, with D perhaps TRBD1 (5 bases). CDR3 size: 15 residues. Trimming cost V 3 bases and J 7 bases, with 13 bases left between them. CDR1 and CDR2 from the germline V gene are MDHEN and SYDVKM. The CDR3 DNA reads as TGTGCCAGCAGTTTGGGACTGGGGGGAAATTCACCCCTCCACTTT. Translated: CASSLGLGGNSPLHF.

The chain uses TRBV6-5 and TRBJ1-4; D gene uncertain. From germline, CDR1 is MNHEY and CDR2 SVGAGI. The CDR3 is 12 amino acids. V gave up 5 bases and J gave up 4 bases, with 5 bases separating them. The CDR3 DNA sequence: TGTGCCAGCAGTAAGAGTAATGAAAAACTGTTTTTT. Translation: CASSKSNEKLFF.

V is TRBV20-1 and J is TRBJ1-1; no firm D call. There are 14 residues in the CDR3. Trimming took 3 bases from V and 1 from J, leaving 12 bases between them. The germline CDR1 and CDR2 sequences are DFQATT and SNEGSKA (reference sequence). Written as DNA, the CDR3 is TGCAGTGCTAGTTACCATAGCTCGAACACTGAAGCTTTCTTT. Its protein is CSASYHSSNTEAFF.

The chain carries TRBV29-1 and TRBJ1-2, with 9 bases lining up with TRBD1. The CDR3 has 13 amino acids. The germline V gene encodes CDR1 SQVTM and CDR2 ANQGSEA. V shed 3 bases and J 7 bases; nucleotides not matched to a gene: 6. CDR3 residues: CSVDPGQGFGYTF. The CDR3 DNA sequence: TGCAGCGTTGACCCGGGACAGGGATTTGGCTACACCTTC.

The CDR3 DNA follows: TGTGCCTGGAGCGTCACAGGGGGCCTCCTTCCTATTGGGGGCTACACCTTC. Its translation: CAWSVTGGLLPIGGYTF. V usage is TRBV30 and J usage is TRBJ1-2, with 9 bases that match TRBD1. Germline V CDR1 and CDR2: GTSNPN, SVGIG (reference sequence). V was clipped by 3 bases and J by 8 bases; unmatched bases: 19. This CDR3 contains 17 residues.

The chain has TRBV19 and TRBJ2-4; D perhaps matches TRBD1 (6 bases). CDR3 length: 13 amino acids. Germline assignment: CDR1 LNHDA and CDR2 SQIVND (reference sequence). Between the trimmed V and J ends, which lost 10 bases and 2 bases, there was a span of 12 bases. Here the CDR3 reads CAITDRTKNIQYF. CDR3 nucleotide sequence: TGTGCCATTACGGACAGAACCAAAAACATTCAGTACTTC.

The gene calls are TRBV27 and TRBJ1-2; 7 positions match TRBD1. The germline gives CDR1 MNHEY, CDR2 SMNVEV (reference sequence). With V trimmed by 5 bases and J by 7 bases, 10 bases remained unmatched. This CDR3 is 14 amino acids long. CDR3 in amino acids: CASSISRGASGYTF. The DNA of the CDR3 is TGTGCCAGCAGTATCTCCAGGGGGGCGAGTGGCTACACCTTC.

The chain has TRBV28 and TRBJ2-1; 11 nucleotides agree with TRBD1. V shed 4 bases and J 3 bases; nucleotides not matched to a gene: 8. There are 17 residues in the CDR3. Germline assignment: CDR1 MDHEN and CDR2 SYDVKM. The CDR3 DNA reads as TGTGCCAGCAGTTCTTCATACGGGACAGGGGGCTACAATGAGCAGTTCTTC. Protein: CASSSSYGTGGYNEQFF. The full variable domain, its missing parts supplied by reference TRBV28 and TRBJ2-1, is DVKVTQSSRYLVKRTGEKVFLECVQDMDHENMFWYRQDPGLGLRLIYFSYDVKMKEKGDIPEGYSVSREKKERFSLILESASTNQTSMYLCASSSSYGTGGYNEQFFGPGTRLTVL.

V gene TRBV7-2 combines with J gene TRBJ1-5, with TRBD1 identical over 8 bases. Trimming cost V 2 bases and J 4 bases; bases outside gene matches: 4. Germline V CDR1 and CDR2: SGHTA, FQGNSA. The length of the CDR3 is 15 residues. The CDR3 reads CASSLRTGRNQPQHF. CDR3 in DNA: TGTGCCAGCAGCTTAAGGACAGGGAGGAATCAGCCCCAGCATTTT.

The V and J genes are TRBV10-1 and TRBJ2-4, with 8 bases identical to TRBD1. The CDR3 sequence is 14 residues long. Germline assignment: CDR1 WNHNN and CDR2 SYGVQD (reference sequence). V was pared by 3 bases and J by 7 bases, with 5 bases of the junction left unmatched. In nucleotides, the CDR3 is TGCGCCAGCAGTGAAAGGACAGGGAGGAACATTCAGTACTTC. It is translated as CASSERTGRNIQYF.

This chain joins TRBV7-2 and TRBJ1-5; D is unclear. Per the germline V gene, CDR1 is SGHTA and CDR2 is FQGNSA. Deletions cut 0 bases from V and 6 bases from J, with 9 bases between. The CDR3 contains 14 residues. CDR3 residues: CASSLATGVQPQHF. CDR3 DNA sequence: TGTGCCAGCAGCTTAGCGACGGGAGTTCAGCCCCAGCATTTT.

This clone was observed a single time. V gene TRBV6-5 combines with J gene TRBJ1-2, with D unresolved. V lost 5 bases, J lost 3 bases, and 4 bases lay in between. The CDR3 length is 11 residues. Germline assignment: CDR1 MNHEY and CDR2 SVGAGI. The DNA of the CDR3 is TGTGCCAGCAGTCTAGACTATGGCTACACCTTC. This encodes CASSLDYGYTF.

The count of this clone is one. V gene TRBV3-1 (or the pseudogene TRBV3-2) combines with J gene TRBJ2-2; D is possibly TRBD1 (5 bases). The V gene's germline CDR1 is LGHDT and CDR2 YNNKEL (reference sequence). There are 15 residues in the CDR3. The germline V and J ends were trimmed by 4 bases and 3 bases, with 12 bases remaining between them. The DNA for the CDR3 is TGTGCCAGCAGCCTCTCGACAGCCCACACCGGGGAGCTGTTTTTT. Translated, it gives CASSLSTAHTGELFF.

The rearrangement links TRBV6-2 or TRBV6-3 to TRBJ2-7; the D gene is possibly TRBD1 (6 bases). This CDR3 is 13 amino acids long. The ends were cut back, 4 bases at V and 2 bases at J, with 9 bases in the middle. Germline V gene lookup returns CDR1 MNHEY and CDR2 SVGEGT. The DNA for the CDR3 is TGTGCCAGCAGTTTGGGACACCCCTACGAGCAGTACTTC. Translation gives CASSLGHPYEQYF.

CDR3 loop: CASYRARDRAYGYTF. CDR3 bases: TGTGCCAGCTACAGGGCCCGGGACAGGGCTTATGGCTACACCTTC. The gene calls are TRBV6-5 and TRBJ1-2; TRBD1 matches 9 bases. Germline lookup yields CDR1 MNHEY and CDR2 SVGAGI. Trimming took 8 bases from V and 5 from J; bases not matched to a gene: 12. The length of the CDR3 is 15 residues.

The chain couples TRBV7-9 to TRBJ2-3; 11 bases match TRBD2. V shed 1 base and J 2 bases; nucleotides not matched to a gene: 8. CDR3 length: 18 amino acids. The germline CDR1 and CDR2 sequences are SEHNR and FQNEAQ (reference sequence). The CDR3 protein is CASSLGLGTSGATDTQYF. CDR3 nucleotides: TGTGCCAGCAGCTTAGGATTAGGGACTAGCGGAGCCACAGATACGCAGTATTTT.

The chain joins TRBV7-2 to TRBJ2-3, with 11 bases identical to TRBD2. The J segment lost 3 bases and the V segment lost 5 bases, leaving 7 bases of the junction unmatched. The CDR3 consists of 16 residues. The germline gives CDR1 SGHTA, CDR2 FQGNSA. The CDR3 spells CASSLSGGASTDTQYF. In DNA form, the CDR3 reads TGTGCCAGCAGCCTTAGCGGGGGGGCCTCGACAGATACGCAGTATTTT.

The chain carries TRBV5-4 and TRBJ1-1; D uncertain. CDR3 size: 12 residues. The ends were cut back, 2 bases at V and 6 bases at J, with 8 bases in the middle. Looked up from germline, CDR1 is SGHNT and CDR2 is YYREEE (reference sequence). CDR3 in DNA: TGTGCCAGCAGCTTCTGGCAGGCTGAAGCTTTCTTT. Amino acids: CASSFWQAEAFF.

V and J are TRBV15 and TRBJ2-5, with 9 bases fitting TRBD1. V shed 0 bases, J shed 5 bases, and the junction held 4 bases outside the gene matches. Germline V gene sequence: CDR1 LNHNV, CDR2 YYDKDF (reference sequence). This CDR3 is 15 amino acids long. CDR3 residues: CATSRDKTGGETQYF. The CDR3 DNA reads as TGTGCCACCAGCAGAGATAAGACAGGGGGGGAGACCCAGTACTTC.

The V and J genes are TRBV6-1 and TRBJ1-2; 7 bases are shared with TRBD1. There are 13 residues in the CDR3. After removal of 2 bases from V and 8 bases from J, the junction contained 5 bases not matched to a gene. Germline CDR1 MNHNS, CDR2 SASEGT. The CDR3 spells CASSELQGIGYTF. CDR3 bases: TGTGCCAGCAGTGAATTACAGGGGATAGGCTACACCTTC.

The V gene is TRBV19, the J gene TRBJ2-1; D gene unclear. V lost 3 bases and J lost 2, with 5 bases in between. Germline CDR1 LNHDA, CDR2 SQIVND (reference sequence). The CDR3 consists of 13 residues. CDR3 residues: CASSIRAYNEQFF. In DNA, the CDR3 is TGTGCCAGTAGTATCCGGGCCTACAATGAGCAGTTCTTC.

The chain combines TRBV7-2 with TRBJ2-2, with 10 bases aligning to TRBD2. This CDR3 is built from 18 residues. Germline trimming cut 3 bases from V and 6 bases from J; bases unmatched to any gene: 13. From germline, CDR1 is SGHTA and CDR2 FQGNSA. CDR3 residues: CASSFKPAGGSYPGELFF. The CDR3 coding sequence is TGTGCCAGCAGCTTCAAACCAGCGGGAGGGTCTTACCCCGGGGAGCTGTTTTTT.

The V gene is TRBV28, the J gene TRBJ2-6, with 7 bases aligning to TRBD1. Losses at the gene ends were 8 bases for V and 2 bases for J; bases not matched to a gene: 6. The CDR3 covers 15 residues. Germline CDR1 and CDR2: MDHEN and SYDVKM. The DNA of the CDR3 is TGTGCCAGCCGGGACAGCACGACTGGGGCCAACGTCCTGACTTTC. This encodes CASRDSTTGANVLTF.